This TCR beta chain comes out of a study of blood T cell repertoires in COVID-19. On the study more broadly: Italy, Spain and the United States were the sources of the convalescent and acute COVID-19 samples. Nucleic acid was either cDNA or gDNA, and it came from T cells, B-cell-depleted T cells, or PBMCs.

As handled by the study authors: It was from reference gene primer amplification that nucleated cell counts were estimated. The table came from immunoSEQ multiplex PCR; TCRdb's copy has only in-frame clones and leaves some out. D and trimming come from the DNA, and the V and J calls and clone size come from that table. The top ten hold 0.75% to 0.9% of the sample, which has about 480,000 clones, roughly nine tenths seen once. Seattle participants joined during active infection and were tracked over time. The source of this sequence is a man between 18 and 29 years old with COVID-19, enrolled during active disease. Sequencing used peripheral blood.

The CDR3 DNA sequence: TGTGCCAGTAGTATTTACTCTCGGGGGGCATACAATGAGCAGTTCTTC. This translates into CASSIYSRGAYNEQFF. The chain employs TRBV19 and TRBJ2-1, with D maybe TRBD2 (7 bases). The CDR3 totals 16 residues. Germline CDR1 and CDR2: LNHDA and SQIVND (reference sequence). Trimming took 3 bases from V and 4 from J, leaving 16 bases between them.